This TCR beta chain was captured by sequencing in a study of blood T cells in healthy people across ages. Findings and caveats of the study: Estimates of total diversity, which came from one million sequenced T cells, were considered to be underestimates.

V dropped 6 bases and J dropped 4 bases, with 12 bases sitting between them. CDR1 is MNHEY, CDR2 SMNVEV, per germline (reference sequence). This CDR3 is 13 amino acids long. This clonotype turned up a few times. Its antigen is not known. Alongside a J-beta primer mix, a sample-barcoded 5' primer served in a second PCR lasting about 7 to 11 cycles. Template switching added a 12-random-nucleotide identifier to every cDNA molecule. TCRdb analysed the 5' RACE reads with MiXCR anew, one entry per CDR3 protein. The sample lists about 1,500,000 distinct CDR3 sequences, about 28% seen once, with around 7.7% in the top ten.

The TCR comes from a woman aged 30 to 39 in good health. Sequences were obtained from blood. The chain uses TRBV27 and TRBJ1-2; no definite D call. The CDR3 is CASSDGLLYGYTF. The CDR3 bases are TGTGCCAGCAGCGACGGTCTTCTCTATGGCTACACCTTC.